This TCR beta chain was recorded in a study of blood T cell repertoires in COVID-19 (dated by TCRdb to 2020 to 2022). Describing the broader study: Samples covering the acute and convalescent phases of COVID-19 were provided by collaborators in the United States, Italy and Spain. The prospective study material was composed of cDNA or gDNA derived from T cells, B-cell-depleted T cells, or PBMCs. Subjects who had been exposed to COVID-19, were actively infected with it, or had recovered from it provided the deeply sampled blood TCRbeta repertoires that made up the dataset. The repertoires were released in a freely available public database intended as a resource for research on the immune response to SARS-CoV-2. The samples were drawn from the first 160 participants of the ongoing ImmuneRACE study and from about 1,200 subjects provided by 6 global collaborators. The sample metadata nearly always contained a de-identified subject ID, COVID-19 status, age in years and sex. Where available, HLA class I and class II types were taken from metadata supplied by the sample provider and were not determined by assay-based typing. Findings and caveats that apply to the study as a whole: The quantity of clinical and demographic metadata differed by source and by participant and was supplied without curation.

From its cysteine to its phenylalanine, the CDR3 spans 14 amino acids. Only the CDR3 part of the read is kept: 42 bases, read in frame from the first base. The germline V gene sets CDR1 to MNHEY and CDR2 to SVGAGI. V and J lose 4 bases and 3 bases, and a span of 13 bases separates them. The collaborating institutions used their own protocols to collect whole blood in K2EDTA tubes. For TCRbeta analysis, collaborators shipped samples in one of three forms: frozen whole blood, isolated PBMCs, or DNA extracted from either of those sample types. This clone was picked up a small number of times. Its antigen is still unknown. No much larger clonotype is one base removed from it; base qualities were not supplied. TCRbeta CDR3 regions were amplified from genomic DNA by means of the immunoSEQ Assay, a bias-controlled multiplex PCR. The study's own analysis went as follows. The number of nucleated cells in each sample was estimated by amplification of reference gene primers within the assay. To quantify the absolute abundance of each unique TCRbeta CDR3 rearrangement, sequence reads were collapsed and filtered. For each sample, productive Simpson clonality was calculated as the square root of Simpson's diversity index over productive rearrangements. TCRdb took this table from immuneACCESS and kept in-frame rearrangements with V and J called. Such tables lack part of the clones; where checked against another copy, unresolved V genes explain under half of the gap, and the rest is unexplained. V and J calls and clone size are given by that table; D and trimming were obtained from the DNA. This sample is represented by over 85,000 clones; 88% of them were singletons. The top ten hold over 3% of the sample.

The receptor was isolated from a woman between 50 and 59 years old with acute or convalescent COVID-19. The chain is encoded by TRBV6-5 joined to TRBJ2-7, with no D gene named confidently. The material sequenced was peripheral blood. The CDR3 reads CASSSNDNGYEQYF. In nucleotides, the sequence is TGTGCCAGCAGTTCAAATGACAATGGCTACGAGCAGTACTTC.